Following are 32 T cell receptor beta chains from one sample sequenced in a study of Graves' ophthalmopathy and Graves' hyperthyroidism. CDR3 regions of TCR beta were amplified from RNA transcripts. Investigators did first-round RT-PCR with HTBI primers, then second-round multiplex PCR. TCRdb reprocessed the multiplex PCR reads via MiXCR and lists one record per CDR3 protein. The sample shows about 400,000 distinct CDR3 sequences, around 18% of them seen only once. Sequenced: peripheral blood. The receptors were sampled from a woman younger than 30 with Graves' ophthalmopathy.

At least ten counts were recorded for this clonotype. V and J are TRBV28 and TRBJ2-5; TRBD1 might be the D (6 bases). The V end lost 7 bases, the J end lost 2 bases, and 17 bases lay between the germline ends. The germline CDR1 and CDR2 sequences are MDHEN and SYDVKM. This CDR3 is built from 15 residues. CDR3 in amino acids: CASTHRTAIQETQYF. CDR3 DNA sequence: TGTGCCAGCACCCACAGGACAGCCATTCAAGAGACCCAGTACTTC. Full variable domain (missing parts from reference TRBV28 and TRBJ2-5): DVKVTQSSRYLVKRTGEKVFLECVQDMDHENMFWYRQDPGLGLRLIYFSYDVKMKEKGDIPEGYSVSREKKERFSLILESASTNQTSMYLCASTHRTAIQETQYFGPGTRLLVL.

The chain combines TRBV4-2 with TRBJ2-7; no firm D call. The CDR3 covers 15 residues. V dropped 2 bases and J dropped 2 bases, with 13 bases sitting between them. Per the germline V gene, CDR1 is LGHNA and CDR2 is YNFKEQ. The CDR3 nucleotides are TGTGCCAGCAGCCAACCTGGAGCTACCCCCTACGAGCAGTACTTC. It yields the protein CASSQPGATPYEQYF.

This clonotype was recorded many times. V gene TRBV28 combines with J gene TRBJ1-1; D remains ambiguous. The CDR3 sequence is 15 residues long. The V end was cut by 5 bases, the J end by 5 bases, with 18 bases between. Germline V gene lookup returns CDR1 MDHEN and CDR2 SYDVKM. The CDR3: CASSPQSVGGTEAFF. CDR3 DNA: TGTGCCAGCAGTCCACAATCCGTCGGTGGGACTGAAGCTTTCTTT. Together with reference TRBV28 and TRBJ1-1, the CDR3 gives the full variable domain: DVKVTQSSRYLVKRTGEKVFLECVQDMDHENMFWYRQDPGLGLRLIYFSYDVKMKEKGDIPEGYSVSREKKERFSLILESASTNQTSMYLCASSPQSVGGTEAFFGQGTRLTVV.

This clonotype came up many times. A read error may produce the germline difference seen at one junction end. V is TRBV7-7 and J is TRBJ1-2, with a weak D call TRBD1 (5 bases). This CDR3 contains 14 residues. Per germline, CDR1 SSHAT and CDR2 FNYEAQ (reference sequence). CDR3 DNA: TGTGCTAGCAGCTTTTCGGAGGGGTCTGATGGCTACACCTTC. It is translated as CASSFSEGSDGYTF.

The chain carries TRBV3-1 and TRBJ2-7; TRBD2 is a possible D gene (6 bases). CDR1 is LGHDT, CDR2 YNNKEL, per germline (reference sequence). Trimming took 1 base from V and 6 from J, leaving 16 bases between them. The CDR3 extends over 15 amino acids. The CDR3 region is CASSQVRAGTLEQYF. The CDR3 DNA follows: TGTGCCAGCAGCCAAGTGAGGGCGGGGACCCTCGAGCAGTACTTC.

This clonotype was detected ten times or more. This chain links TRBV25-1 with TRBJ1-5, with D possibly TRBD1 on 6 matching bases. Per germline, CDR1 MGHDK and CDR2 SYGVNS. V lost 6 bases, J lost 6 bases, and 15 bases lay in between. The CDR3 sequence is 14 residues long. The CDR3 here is CASSIRGEGQPQHF. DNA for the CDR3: TGTGCCAGCAGCATCAGGGGAGAAGGTCAGCCCCAGCATTTT.

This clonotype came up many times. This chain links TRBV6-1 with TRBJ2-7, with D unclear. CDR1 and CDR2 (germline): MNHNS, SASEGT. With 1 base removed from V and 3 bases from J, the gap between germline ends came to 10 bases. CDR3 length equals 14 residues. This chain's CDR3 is CASSEGSARYEQYF. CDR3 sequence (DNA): TGTGCCAGCAGTGAAGGGAGCGCACGCTACGAGCAGTACTTC.

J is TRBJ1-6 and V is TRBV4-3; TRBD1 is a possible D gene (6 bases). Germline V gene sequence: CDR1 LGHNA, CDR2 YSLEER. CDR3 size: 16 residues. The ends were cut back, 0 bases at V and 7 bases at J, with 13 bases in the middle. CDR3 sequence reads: CASSQDHRVVNSPLHF. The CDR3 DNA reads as TGCGCCAGCAGCCAAGATCACAGGGTGGTAAATTCACCCCTCCACTTT.

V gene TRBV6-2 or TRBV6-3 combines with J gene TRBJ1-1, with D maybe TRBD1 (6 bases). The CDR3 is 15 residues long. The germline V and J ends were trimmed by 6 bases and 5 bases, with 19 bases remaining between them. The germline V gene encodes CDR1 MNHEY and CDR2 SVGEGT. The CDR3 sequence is CASSRPYLRGTEAFF. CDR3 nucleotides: TGTGCCAGCAGCCGCCCGTATCTCAGGGGAACTGAAGCTTTCTTT.

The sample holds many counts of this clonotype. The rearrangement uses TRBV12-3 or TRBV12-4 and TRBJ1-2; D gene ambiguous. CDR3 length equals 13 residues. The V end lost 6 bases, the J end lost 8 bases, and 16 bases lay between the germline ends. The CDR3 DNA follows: TGTGCCAGCAGCCCAACACCTTTTGGAGGCTACACCTTC. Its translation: CASSPTPFGGYTF.

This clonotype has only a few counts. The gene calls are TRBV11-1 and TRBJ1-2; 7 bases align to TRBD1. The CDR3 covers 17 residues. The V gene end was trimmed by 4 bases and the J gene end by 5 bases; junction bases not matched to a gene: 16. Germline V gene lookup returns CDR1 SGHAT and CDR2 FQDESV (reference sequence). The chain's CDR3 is CASSSELTRQGPYGYTF. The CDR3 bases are TGTGCCAGCAGCTCCGAATTAACAAGACAGGGCCCTTATGGCTACACCTTC.

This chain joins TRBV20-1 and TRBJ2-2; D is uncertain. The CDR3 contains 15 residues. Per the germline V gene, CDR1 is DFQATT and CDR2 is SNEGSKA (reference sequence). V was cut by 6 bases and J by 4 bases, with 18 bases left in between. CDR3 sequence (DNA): TGCAGTGCGCCCCTTCGGACCTCGGGCACCGGGGAGCTGTTTTTT. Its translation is CSAPLRTSGTGELFF.

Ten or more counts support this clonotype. The CDR3 loop is CASSFGFGELFF. For the CDR3, the DNA is TGTGCCAGCAGTTTCGGTTTTGGGGAGCTGTTTTTT. This chain links TRBV28 with TRBJ2-2; unclear D gene. The CDR3 loop spans 12 amino acids. The V and J ends lost 3 bases and 8 bases respectively, with 7 bases between them. Germline V lookup: CDR1 MDHEN, CDR2 SYDVKM.

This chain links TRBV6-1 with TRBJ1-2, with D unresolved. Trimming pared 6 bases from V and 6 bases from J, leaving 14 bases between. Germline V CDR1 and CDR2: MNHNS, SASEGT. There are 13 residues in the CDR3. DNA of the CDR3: TGTGCCAGCAGCCTTCGGGATCGGAATGGCTACACCTTC. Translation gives CASSLRDRNGYTF.

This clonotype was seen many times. CDR3 in amino acids: CASSGGGPRPGETQYF. The CDR3 bases are TGTGCCAGCAGCGGAGGGGGGCCTCGTCCTGGGGAGACCCAGTACTTC. V is TRBV9 and J is TRBJ2-5, with D tentatively TRBD1 or TRBD2 (6 bases each). The germline CDR1 and CDR2 sequences are SGDLS and YYNGEE. V was shortened by 3 bases and J by 5 bases, with 20 bases between the two germline ends. CDR3 length equals 16 residues.

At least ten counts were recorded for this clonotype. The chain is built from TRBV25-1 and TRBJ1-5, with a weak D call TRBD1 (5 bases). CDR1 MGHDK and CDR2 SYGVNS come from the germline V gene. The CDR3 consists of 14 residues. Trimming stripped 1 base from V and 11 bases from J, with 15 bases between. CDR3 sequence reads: CASSESGTPSAQHF. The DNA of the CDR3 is TGTGCCAGCAGTGAATCCGGGACTCCCTCAGCCCAGCATTTT.

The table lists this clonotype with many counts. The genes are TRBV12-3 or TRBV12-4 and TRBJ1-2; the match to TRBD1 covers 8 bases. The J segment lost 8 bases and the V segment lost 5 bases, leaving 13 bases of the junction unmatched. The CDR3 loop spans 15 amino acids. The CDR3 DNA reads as TGTGCCAGCAGTAGCTTCTCCCAGGGGGCGAGAGGCTACACCTTC. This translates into CASSSFSQGARGYTF.

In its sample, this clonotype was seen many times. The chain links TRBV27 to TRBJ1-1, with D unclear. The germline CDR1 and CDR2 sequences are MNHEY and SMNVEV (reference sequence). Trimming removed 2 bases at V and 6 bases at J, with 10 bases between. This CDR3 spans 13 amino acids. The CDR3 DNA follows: TGTGCCAGCAGTTTACCGGTCCTATCTGAAGCTTTCTTT. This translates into CASSLPVLSEAFF.

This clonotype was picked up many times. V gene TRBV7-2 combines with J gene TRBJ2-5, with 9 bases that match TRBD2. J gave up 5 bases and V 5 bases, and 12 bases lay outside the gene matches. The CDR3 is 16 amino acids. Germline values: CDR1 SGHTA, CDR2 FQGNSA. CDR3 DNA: TGTGCCAGCAGCAAATCATTTGGACTAGCGAGCGAGACCCAGTACTTC. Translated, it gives CASSKSFGLASETQYF.

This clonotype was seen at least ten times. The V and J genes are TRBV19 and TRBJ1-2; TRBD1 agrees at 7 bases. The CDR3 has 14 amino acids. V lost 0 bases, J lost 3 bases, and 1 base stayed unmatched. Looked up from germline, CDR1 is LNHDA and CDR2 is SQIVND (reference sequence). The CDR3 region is CASSIEGQYYGYTF. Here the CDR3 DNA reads TGTGCCAGTAGTATAGAGGGACAGTACTATGGCTACACCTTC.

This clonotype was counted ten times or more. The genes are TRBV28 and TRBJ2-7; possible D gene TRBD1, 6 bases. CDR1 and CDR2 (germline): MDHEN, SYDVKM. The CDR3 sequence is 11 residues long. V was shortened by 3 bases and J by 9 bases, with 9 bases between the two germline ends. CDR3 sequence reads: CASSLSTGQYF. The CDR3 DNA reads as TGTGCCAGCAGTTTGTCGACAGGGCAGTACTTC.

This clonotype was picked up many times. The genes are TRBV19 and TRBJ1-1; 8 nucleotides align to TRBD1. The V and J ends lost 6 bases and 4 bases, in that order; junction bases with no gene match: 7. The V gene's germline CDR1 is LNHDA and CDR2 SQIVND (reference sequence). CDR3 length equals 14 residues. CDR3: CASRKDRVGTEAFF. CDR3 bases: TGTGCCAGTAGGAAGGACAGGGTGGGCACTGAAGCTTTCTTT.

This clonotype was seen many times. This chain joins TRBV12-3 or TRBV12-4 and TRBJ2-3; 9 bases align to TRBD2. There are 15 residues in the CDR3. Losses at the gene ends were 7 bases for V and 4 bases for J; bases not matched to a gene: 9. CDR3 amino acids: CASTIAGDRPDTQYF. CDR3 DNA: TGTGCCAGCACCATAGCGGGGGATAGACCAGATACGCAGTATTTT.

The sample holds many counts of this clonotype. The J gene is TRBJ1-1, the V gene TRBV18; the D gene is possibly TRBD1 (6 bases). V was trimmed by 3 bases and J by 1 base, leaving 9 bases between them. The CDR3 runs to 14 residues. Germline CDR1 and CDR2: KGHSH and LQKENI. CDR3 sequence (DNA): TGTGCCAGCTCACCCCTGGGGGCGAACACTGAAGCTTTCTTT. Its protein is CASSPLGANTEAFF.

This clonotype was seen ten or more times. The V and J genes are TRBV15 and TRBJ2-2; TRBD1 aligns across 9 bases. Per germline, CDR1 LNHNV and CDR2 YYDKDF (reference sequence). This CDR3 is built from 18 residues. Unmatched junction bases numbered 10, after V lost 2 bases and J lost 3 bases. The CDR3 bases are TGTGCCACCAGCAGAAGCCCTGACAGGGGGAGGGACACCGGGGAGCTGTTTTTT. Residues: CATSRSPDRGRDTGELFF.

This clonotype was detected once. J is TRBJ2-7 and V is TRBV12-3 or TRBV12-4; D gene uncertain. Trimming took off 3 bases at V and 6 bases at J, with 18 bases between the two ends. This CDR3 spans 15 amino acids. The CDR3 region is CASSLRRRIGTEQYF. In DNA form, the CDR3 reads TGTGCCAGCAGTTTGAGGCGGCGGATTGGCACCGAGCAGTACTTC.

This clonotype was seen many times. The CDR3 loop reads CASSQVKTEAFF. Written as DNA, the CDR3 is TGTGCCAGCAGCCAAGTAAAGACTGAAGCTTTCTTT. This rearrangement joins TRBV3-1 to TRBJ1-1; D is ambiguous. The V gene lost 1 base and the J gene lost 5 bases, with 5 bases spanning the gap. Per the germline V gene, CDR1 is LGHDT and CDR2 is YNNKEL (reference sequence). This CDR3 region has 12 residues.

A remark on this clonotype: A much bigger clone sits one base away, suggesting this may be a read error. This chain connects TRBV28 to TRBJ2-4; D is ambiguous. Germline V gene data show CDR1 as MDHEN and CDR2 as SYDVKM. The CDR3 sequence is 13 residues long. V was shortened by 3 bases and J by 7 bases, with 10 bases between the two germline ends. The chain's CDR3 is CASSFFPMNIQYF. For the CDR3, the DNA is TGTGCCAGCAGTTTTTTCCCTATGAACATTCAGTACTTC.

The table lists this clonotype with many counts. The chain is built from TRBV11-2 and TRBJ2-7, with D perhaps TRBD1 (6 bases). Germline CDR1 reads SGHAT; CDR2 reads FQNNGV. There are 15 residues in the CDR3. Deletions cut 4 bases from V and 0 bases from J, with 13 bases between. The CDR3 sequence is CASSSQGPSSYEQYF. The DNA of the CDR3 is TGTGCCAGCAGCTCCCAGGGGCCGAGCTCCTACGAGCAGTACTTC.

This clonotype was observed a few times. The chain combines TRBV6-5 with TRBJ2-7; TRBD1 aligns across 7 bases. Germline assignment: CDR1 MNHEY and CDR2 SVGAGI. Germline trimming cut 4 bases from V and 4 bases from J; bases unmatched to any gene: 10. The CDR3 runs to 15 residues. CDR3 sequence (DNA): TGTGCCAGCAGTTTAGCAGGGGGTTCCGATTACGAGCAGTACTTC. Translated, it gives CASSLAGGSDYEQYF.

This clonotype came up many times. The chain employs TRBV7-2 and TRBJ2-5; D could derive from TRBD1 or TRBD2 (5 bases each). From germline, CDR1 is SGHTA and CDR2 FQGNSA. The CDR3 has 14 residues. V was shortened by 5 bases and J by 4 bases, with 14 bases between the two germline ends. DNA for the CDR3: TGTGCCAGCAGCGCCTGGGACCGGAGAGAGACCCAGTACTTC. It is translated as CASSAWDRRETQYF.

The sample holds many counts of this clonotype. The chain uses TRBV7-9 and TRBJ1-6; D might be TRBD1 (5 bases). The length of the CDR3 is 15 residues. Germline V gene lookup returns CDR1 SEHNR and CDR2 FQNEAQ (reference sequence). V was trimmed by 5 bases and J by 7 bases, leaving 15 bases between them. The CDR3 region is CASSPTTVENSPLHF. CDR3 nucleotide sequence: TGTGCCAGCAGCCCCACGACAGTCGAGAATTCACCCCTCCACTTT.